Shown below are 9 T cell receptor beta chains from a single sample sequenced in a study of CD8 T cells in ankylosing spondylitis. TCRdb independently ran MiXCR on the 5' RACE reads; one entry per CDR3 protein. The sample lists roughly 200,000 distinct CDR3 sequences, around 24% seen once, with about 6.2% in the top ten. The sample comprised blood, either unsorted or a sorted T cell fraction (not recorded which). The receptors were gathered from a male donor with ankylosing spondylitis or in good health (not recorded which).

This clonotype was detected many times. The V call is TRBV20-1, the J call TRBJ2-3, with 13 bases fitting TRBD2. Per the germline V gene, CDR1 is DFQATT and CDR2 is SNEGSKA (reference sequence). The CDR3 loop spans 15 amino acids. V lost 5 bases and J lost 4; bases outside the gene matches: 6. The CDR3 region has the DNA TGCAGTGCTGGCGTGGGACTAGCGGGATCAGATACGCAGTATTTT. Residues: CSAGVGLAGSDTQYF.

This clonotype has more than one count but fewer than ten. The CDR3 DNA reads TGTGCCAGCAGCACACGCGGGGGGACAGCGCGCCAAGAGACCCAGTACTTC. Protein product: CASSTRGGTARQETQYF. The chain uses TRBV6-1 and TRBJ2-5; a possible D gene is TRBD2 (8 bases). Germline V gene sequence: CDR1 MNHNS, CDR2 SASEGT. Trimming removed 6 bases from V and 1 base from J, with 21 bases in between. The CDR3 is 17 residues long.

In its sample, this clonotype was seen many times. The genes are TRBV15 and TRBJ2-6, with unresolved D. The ends were cut back, 0 bases at V and 0 bases at J, with 12 bases in the middle. This CDR3 is built from 18 residues. In germline, CDR1 is LNHNV, CDR2 YYDKDF (reference sequence). The CDR3 coding sequence is TGTGCCACCAGCAGAGACCCGGGCAGCAGCTCTGGGGCCAACGTCCTGACTTTC. Translation gives CATSRDPGSSSGANVLTF.

Worth noting for this clonotype: Possible read error: a much larger clone is one base away. The chain has TRBV7-2 and TRBJ2-7; D unresolved. The J call may not be correct, given that the DNA end is closer to TRBJ2-1. The CDR3 sequence is 13 residues long. Germline V gene sequence: CDR1 SGHTA, CDR2 FQGNSA. CDR3 protein: CASSFTSVGEQFF. CDR3 nucleotides: TGTGCCAGCAGCTTCACCAGCGTCGGGGAGCAGTTCTTC.

Ten or more counts support this clonotype. The rearrangement links TRBV4-2 to TRBJ1-4; D is uncertain. The CDR3 sequence is 14 residues long. Deletions cut 1 base from V and 5 bases from J, with 8 bases between. Germline V gene sequence: CDR1 LGHNA, CDR2 YNFKEQ. The CDR3 bases are TGTGCCAGCAGCCAAGGGCGAGGGAATGAAAAACTGTTTTTT. Its translation: CASSQGRGNEKLFF.

Only a few counts were recorded for this clonotype. The genes are TRBV5-1 and TRBJ2-1; TRBD2 aligns across 9 bases. Per the germline V gene, CDR1 is SGHRS and CDR2 is YFSETQ. The CDR3 length is 16 residues. Losses at the gene ends were 4 bases for V and 3 bases for J; bases not matched to a gene: 8. CDR3: CASSAHGTSSYNEQFF. In DNA form, the CDR3 reads TGCGCCAGCAGCGCCCATGGGACTAGCAGCTACAATGAGCAGTTCTTC.

This clonotype was seen more than once but under ten times. The chain recombines TRBV25-1 with TRBJ2-6, with 7 nucleotides matching TRBD1. Germline V gene lookup returns CDR1 MGHDK and CDR2 SYGVNS. This CDR3 region has 14 residues. Trimming removed 8 bases from V and 2 bases from J; junction bases left unmatched: 3. Here the CDR3 reads CASGDRAGANVLTF. CDR3 in DNA: TGTGCCAGCGGAGACAGGGCTGGGGCCAACGTCCTGACTTTC.

The V gene is TRBV6-1, the J gene TRBJ2-1; D may be TRBD1 (6 bases). The V gene's germline CDR1 is MNHNS and CDR2 SASEGT. The CDR3 loop spans 15 amino acids. With 1 base removed from V and 2 bases from J, the gap between germline ends came to 9 bases. CDR3 loop: CASSEGGRTYNEQFF. The DNA for the CDR3 is TGTGCCAGCAGTGAAGGGGGGCGCACCTACAATGAGCAGTTCTTC.

The sample holds many counts of this clonotype. The rearrangement links TRBV7-6 to TRBJ1-6; 7 positions agree with TRBD1. This CDR3 spans 17 amino acids. The V gene end was trimmed by 0 bases and the J gene end by 8 bases; junction bases not matched to a gene: 10. From germline, CDR1 is SGHVS and CDR2 FNYEAQ. The chain's CDR3 is CASSLARLDRKDSPLHF. CDR3 DNA: TGTGCCAGCAGCTTAGCGCGATTGGACAGGAAGGATTCACCCCTCCACTTT. Based on the CDR3 plus reference TRBV7-6 and TRBJ1-6, the full variable domain is GAGVSQSPRYKVTKRGQDVALRCDPISGHVSLYWYRQALGQGPEFLTYFNYEAQQDKSGLPNDRFSAERPEGSISTLTIQRTEQRDSAMYRCASSLARLDRKDSPLHFGNGTRLTVT.